The clone carrying this T cell receptor beta chain was observed a few times. Its specificity is unknown. This sample is part of a study of T cells in Graves' hyperthyroidism and ophthalmopathy. This CDR3 is 14 amino acids long. Germline V lookup: CDR1 SEHNR, CDR2 FQNEAQ (reference sequence). V lost 3 bases and J 0 bases, leaving 8 bases between the germline ends. Whole-study results and caveats: Blood also carried most thyroid clonotypes expanded above 0.001.

The TCR beta CDR3 regions underwent amplification using RNA transcripts as the source. HTBI primers were used for first-round RT-PCR of the TCR CDR3. TCRdb reprocessed the multiplex PCR reads via MiXCR and lists one record per CDR3 protein. Of about 610,000 distinct CDR3 sequences in the sample, around 15% were seen once. The specimen sequenced was blood. The V call is TRBV7-9, the J call TRBJ2-5; D is unresolved. The receptor was isolated from a woman in her thirties or forties with Graves' ophthalmopathy. In DNA form, the CDR3 reads TGTGCCAGCAGCTTCCCCAACAACCAAGAGACCCAGTACTTC. Residues: CASSFPNNQETQYF.